The entry that follows covers one TCR beta chain sequence. Its specificity is not known. Roughly 0.85-10 million cryopreserved PBMC were held in samples before DNA extraction. With survey level as its setting, the immunoSEQ assay was v3.0. Profiling relied on immunoSEQ multiplex PCR, and the TCRdb table lists in-frame clones only, not all of them. The sample carries around 20,000 clones, approximately 78% recorded once. The data originate from a study of long-term antiretroviral therapy in people with HIV. Study-wide findings and caveats: Therapy changes, viral resistance and ART adherence were not documented in the available data. The repertoire was dominated at all time points by clones expanded before ART.

Between the trimmed V and J ends, which lost 5 bases and 2 bases, there was a span of 10 bases. The germline gives CDR1 SEHNR, CDR2 FQNEAQ (reference sequence). The CDR3 length is 13 residues. This receptor was taken from a woman aged 40 to 50 with HIV. The V and J genes are TRBV7-9 and TRBJ2-7, with D tentatively TRBD1 (6 bases). The input for sequencing was unsorted PBMCs, taken at the start of antiretroviral therapy, before treatment. The CDR3 reads CASSADRPYEQYF. The CDR3, as DNA: TGTGCCAGCAGCGCAGACAGGCCCTACGAGCAGTACTTC.